A single sample gave rise to the 9 T cell receptor beta chains below, sequenced in a study of beta chain features in type 1 diabetes. Study-level findings and limits: Moderate yet significant TCRB CDR3 shortening was seen in Type 1 diabetes patients in all four CD4+ subsets.

These receptors' antigens are unknown. cDNA synthesis used the whole RNA isolate, giving expressed TCRB sequences. Produced via immunoSEQ multiplex PCR; TCRdb's table is partial and in-frame only. The sample gives over 200,000 clones, roughly 10% of which show up once; over 0.015% is in the top ten. Input material: naive CD4+ T cells from blood. These receptors all stem from a man younger than 45 with type 1 diabetes.

CDR3 amino acids: CAWSKTGGRTDTQYF. The CDR3, as DNA: TGTGCCTGGAGCAAAACGGGGGGACGCACAGATACGCAGTATTTT. The chain is built from TRBV30 and TRBJ2-3; 7 nucleotides line up with TRBD2. Germline assignment: CDR1 GTSNPN and CDR2 SVGIG (reference sequence). Losses at the gene ends were 3 bases for V and 1 base for J; bases not matched to a gene: 7. This CDR3 is built from 15 residues.

This chain joins TRBV6-5 and TRBJ2-5; no reliable D call. Germline CDR1 MNHEY, CDR2 SVGAGI. CDR3 size: 13 residues. Deletions cut 2 bases from V and 3 bases from J, with 7 bases between. CDR3 DNA sequence: TGTGCCAGCAGTTACAATCGGGAAGAGACCCAGTACTTC. Translated, it gives CASSYNREETQYF.

V is TRBV4-1 and J is TRBJ2-5, with 14 bases that match TRBD2. V lost 4 bases to trimming and J lost 3 bases; unmatched junction nucleotides: 1. The CDR3 has 15 amino acids. Germline CDR1 is MGHRA and CDR2 is YSYEKL. The CDR3 DNA reads as TGCGCCAGCAGCCTGACTAGCGGGGGGGAAGAGACCCAGTACTTC. Amino acid sequence: CASSLTSGGEETQYF.

In this sample, this clone turned up a few times. The chain combines TRBV30 with TRBJ1-5, with a tentative D call TRBD1 (6 bases). The V gene lost 1 base and the J gene lost 0 bases, with 10 bases spanning the gap. There are 15 residues in the CDR3. Per the germline V gene, CDR1 is GTSNPN and CDR2 is SVGIG (reference sequence). CDR3 loop: CAWSEGVYSNQPQHF. Here the CDR3 DNA reads TGTGCCTGGAGTGAGGGGGTCTATAGCAATCAGCCCCAGCATTTT.

The chain employs TRBV29-1 and TRBJ2-5; D remains ambiguous. Germline V gene sequence: CDR1 SQVTM, CDR2 ANQGSEA. The CDR3 runs to 15 residues. The V and J ends lost 4 bases and 5 bases respectively, with 20 bases between them. CDR3 nucleotide sequence: TGCAGCGTTGTTAGGTCCCAGAACCGCAGGGAGACCCAGTACTTC. It yields the protein CSVVRSQNRRETQYF.

V usage is TRBV15 and J usage is TRBJ2-2, with 16 nucleotides matching TRBD2. V shed 5 bases, J shed 5 bases, and the junction held 8 bases outside the gene matches. The V gene's germline CDR1 is LNHNV and CDR2 YYDKDF (reference sequence). CDR3 size: 18 residues. The chain's CDR3 is CATSHGTSGGAGTGELFF. For the CDR3, the DNA is TGTGCCACCAGCCATGGGACTAGCGGGGGGGCAGGAACCGGGGAGCTGTTTTTT.

The rearrangement uses TRBV5-1 and TRBJ1-4; 7 bases fit TRBD1. Germline loops: CDR1 SGHRS, CDR2 YFSETQ. CDR3 length: 14 residues. J gave up 8 bases and V 1 base, and 5 bases lay outside the gene matches. For the CDR3, the DNA is TGCGCCAGCAGCTTGACAGGGGACGGCGAAAAACTGTTTTTT. This encodes CASSLTGDGEKLFF. The variable domain in full, with the rest retrieved from reference TRBV5-1 and TRBJ1-4, is KAGVTQTPRYLIKTRGQQVTLSCSPISGHRSVSWYQQTPGQGLQFLFEYFSETQRNKGNFPGRFSGRQFSNSRSEMNVSTLELGDSALYLCASSLTGDGEKLFFGSGTQLSVL.

This clone came up a few times. The rearrangement uses TRBV5-1 and TRBJ2-1; no reliable D call. Trimming took 1 base from V and 3 from J, leaving 5 bases between them. The CDR3 is 13 residues long. Germline CDR1 is SGHRS and CDR2 is YFSETQ. CDR3 sequence (DNA): TGCGCCAGCAGCTTGTCCAGCTACAATGAGCAGTTCTTC. Translation gives CASSLSSYNEQFF.

This clone came up a few times. The rearrangement links TRBV7-8 to TRBJ1-5; 7 bases line up with TRBD1. J gave up 7 bases and V 5 bases, and 5 bases lay outside the gene matches. The CDR3 covers 13 residues. CDR1 SGHVS and CDR2 FQNEAQ come from the germline V gene. Here the CDR3 reads CASSHGTAQPQHF. As DNA, the CDR3 is TGTGCCAGCAGCCATGGGACAGCCCAGCCCCAGCATTTT.